Each of the 27 T cell receptor beta chains below was sequenced from the same sample in a study of response to subunit inactivated influenza vaccine. TCRdb called the RT-PCR reads again in MiXCR, with one record for every CDR3 protein. Among a few hundred thousand distinct CDR3 sequences listed, around 15% were seen once. The sample was PBMCs from blood, taken about 13 days after vaccination. The receptors were sampled from a man in his fifties who received an inactivated influenza vaccine.

This clonotype has just a few counts. This chain uses TRBV20-1 with TRBJ2-5, with TRBD1 identical over 7 bases. V lost 2 bases, J lost 7 bases, and 10 bases stayed unmatched. CDR3 length: 14 amino acids. Germline V gives CDR1 DFQATT, CDR2 SNEGSKA (reference sequence). The CDR3 nucleotides are TGCAGTGCTAGATCAGGACAGGCGCCGGGGACCCAGTACTTC. Translation: CSARSGQAPGTQYF.

The chain uses TRBV14 and TRBJ1-4, with D possibly being TRBD1 (5 bases). V was clipped by 0 bases and J by 10 bases, with 9 bases between them. CDR1 is SGHDN, CDR2 FVKESK, per germline. This CDR3 contains 13 residues. DNA of the CDR3: TGTGCCAGCAGCCAAGATCTTCAGGGAAAACTGTTTTTT. Protein: CASSQDLQGKLFF.

This clonotype was observed a handful of times. The chain recombines TRBV5-6 with TRBJ2-7; 8 nucleotides line up with TRBD1. Germline V gene lookup returns CDR1 SGHDT and CDR2 YYEEEE. The CDR3 is 16 residues long. V trimming: 1 base; J trimming: 4 bases; junction bases outside the gene matches: 10. The CDR3 sequence: CASSLPWTGTTYEQYF. CDR3 DNA: TGTGCCAGCAGCTTGCCTTGGACAGGGACAACTTACGAGCAGTACTTC.

This clonotype showed up just a few times. This chain links TRBV12-3 or TRBV12-4 with TRBJ2-2; perhaps TRBD1 as D (6 bases). The CDR3 sequence is 17 residues long. Deletions cut 5 bases from V and 1 base from J, with 17 bases between. CDR3 amino acids: CASSPRFWGRNTGELFF. The CDR3 DNA reads as TGTGCCAGCAGTCCTCGTTTTTGGGGGCGGAACACCGGGGAGCTGTTTTTT.

The table lists this clonotype with a few counts. The V gene is TRBV12-3 or TRBV12-4, the J gene TRBJ2-2; the D is unclear. V was clipped by 3 bases and J by 5 bases, with 7 bases between them. This CDR3 comprises 13 residues. The CDR3 DNA is TGTGCCAGCAGTTTCCCCCCTACCGGGGAGCTGTTTTTT. Protein product: CASSFPPTGELFF.

V gene TRBV12-3 or TRBV12-4 combines with J gene TRBJ2-3; 11 positions match TRBD2. V dropped 6 bases and J dropped 2; count of bases not matched to a gene: 13. CDR3 size: 18 residues. The CDR3 region is CASRPTPGLAGPTDTQYF. The CDR3 DNA is TGTGCCAGCAGGCCAACCCCCGGACTAGCGGGCCCCACAGATACGCAGTATTTT.

The sample holds a few counts of this clonotype. The gene calls are TRBV28 and TRBJ2-7; 8 positions agree with TRBD2. This CDR3 comprises 14 residues. Trimming cost V 5 bases and J 9 bases; bases outside gene matches: 12. Germline loops: CDR1 MDHEN, CDR2 SYDVKM. The CDR3 reads CASSPGGVLWVQYF. The CDR3 DNA reads TGTGCCAGCAGTCCCGGGGGGGTCCTCTGGGTGCAGTACTTC.

The rearrangement links TRBV7-6 to TRBJ2-3; D remains ambiguous. Trimming removed 0 bases at V and 2 bases at J, with 6 bases between. This CDR3 comprises 14 residues. Germline V gives CDR1 SGHVS, CDR2 FNYEAQ. The CDR3 nucleotides read TGTGCCAGCAGCTTAGCGCCGGACACAGATACGCAGTATTTT. It codes for CASSLAPDTDTQYF.

This clonotype has just a few counts. The rearrangement uses TRBV11-1 and TRBJ2-5, with 11 bases aligning to TRBD2. CDR1 and CDR2 (germline): SGHAT, FQDESV (reference sequence). V dropped 1 base and J dropped 3; count of bases not matched to a gene: 4. This CDR3 spans 16 amino acids. CDR3 DNA sequence: TGTGCCAGCAGCTTAGTCTCACTAGCGGGAGAAGAGACCCAGTACTTC. Protein sequence: CASSLVSLAGEETQYF.

The chain couples TRBV12-3 or TRBV12-4 to TRBJ1-2; the D is unclear. This CDR3 has 13 amino acids. V was trimmed by 5 bases and J by 6 bases, leaving 13 bases between them. CDR3 region: CASSLTDFHGYTF. The CDR3 coding sequence is TGTGCCAGCAGTCTAACGGATTTCCATGGCTACACCTTC.

This clonotype has only a few counts. The V gene is TRBV6-1, the J gene TRBJ2-1; TRBD2 aligns across 13 bases. From germline, CDR1 is MNHNS and CDR2 SASEGT. The junction had 7 bases not matched to a gene; V was cut back by 7 bases and J by 7 bases. This CDR3 contains 15 residues. CDR3 region: CASTTSGRRGNEQFF. The DNA of the CDR3 is TGTGCCAGCACGACTAGCGGGAGGAGGGGGAATGAGCAGTTCTTC.

The V gene is TRBV4-2, the J gene TRBJ2-6; unclear D gene. Germline CDR1 is LGHNA and CDR2 is YNFKEQ. The CDR3 has 17 amino acids. The germline V and J ends were trimmed by 4 bases and 0 bases, with 13 bases remaining between them. The CDR3 protein is CASSPTRTTSGANVLTF. The CDR3 coding sequence is TGTGCCAGCAGCCCCACCAGGACGACCTCTGGGGCCAACGTCCTGACTTTC.

The CDR3 reads CATSRDSTGRTQYF. CDR3 in DNA: TGTGCCACCAGCAGAGATTCAACGGGGCGGACGCAGTATTTT. The chain couples TRBV15 to TRBJ2-3; either TRBD1 or TRBD2 may supply D (5 bases each). Germline-derived CDR1 and CDR2 are LNHNV and YYDKDF (reference sequence). This CDR3 has 14 residues. V was trimmed by 0 bases and J by 9 bases, leaving 13 bases between them. The variable domain in full, completed from reference TRBV15 and TRBJ2-3, reads DAMVIQNPRYQVTQFGKPVTLSCSQTLNHNVMYWYQQKSSQAPKLLFHYYDKDFNNEADTPDNFQSRRPNTSFCFLDIRSPGLGDTAMYLCATSRDSTGRTQYFGPGTRLTVL.

This clonotype was observed a handful of times. V gene TRBV12-3 or TRBV12-4 combines with J gene TRBJ2-1; 7 bases map to TRBD2. V was clipped by 3 bases and J by 12 bases; unmatched bases: 29. The CDR3 runs to 20 residues. Here the CDR3 reads CASSFGVGGWASGTNGGQFF. CDR3 sequence (DNA): TGTGCCAGCAGTTTCGGCGTAGGTGGGTGGGCTAGCGGAACTAATGGTGGGCAGTTCTTC.

This chain links TRBV4-2 with TRBJ2-6; TRBD1 or TRBD2 may be the D gene (6 bases each). V lost 4 bases and J lost 4, with 14 bases in between. Germline V gene data show CDR1 as LGHNA and CDR2 as YNFKEQ. This CDR3 spans 16 amino acids. The CDR3 loop reads CASSRSGALGANVLTF. CDR3 nucleotide sequence: TGTGCCAGCAGCCGCTCGGGGGCGCTCGGGGCCAACGTCCTGACTTTC.

This clonotype was seen a few times. The V gene is TRBV6-1, the J gene TRBJ2-7; 8 nucleotides agree with TRBD1. Germline lookup yields CDR1 MNHNS and CDR2 SASEGT. V lost 6 bases, J lost 3 bases, and 10 bases stayed unmatched. This CDR3 has 15 residues. CDR3 amino acids: CASRKPGQGLYEQYF. CDR3 nucleotide sequence: TGTGCCAGCAGGAAACCCGGACAGGGTCTCTACGAGCAGTACTTC.

This clonotype has a handful of counts. The rearrangement links TRBV27 to TRBJ2-5; D unresolved. Trimming removed 2 bases at V and 7 bases at J, with 11 bases between. This CDR3 region has 13 residues. Germline V CDR1 and CDR2: MNHEY, SMNVEV (reference sequence). The CDR3 nucleotides read TGTGCCAGCAGTTTAGACACCTCAGCGACCCAGTACTTC. Protein: CASSLDTSATQYF.

This clonotype was found many times. The junction and the germline gene differ at one end; a read error may be behind it. V usage is TRBV6-5 and J usage is TRBJ2-1, with unresolved D. Germline V gene data show CDR1 as MNHEY and CDR2 as SVGAGI. The CDR3 has 13 residues. The CDR3: CASSYGQYNEQFF. For the CDR3, the DNA is TGTGCTAGCAGCTACGGGCAGTACAATGAGCAGTTCTTC.

This clonotype occurred a few times. The V gene is TRBV7-8, the J gene TRBJ2-1, with TRBD2 identical over 8 bases. Unmatched junction bases numbered 2, after V lost 2 bases and J lost 5 bases. The CDR3 extends over 14 amino acids. Per the germline V gene, CDR1 is SGHVS and CDR2 is FQNEAQ. The CDR3 sequence is CASSLLLADNEQFF. CDR3 coding DNA: TGTGCCAGCAGCTTATTACTAGCGGACAATGAGCAGTTCTTC.

The V and J genes are TRBV20-1 and TRBJ2-2; D not resolved. V lost 2 bases, J lost 4 bases, and 11 bases lay in between. Germline CDR1 is DFQATT and CDR2 is SNEGSKA (reference sequence). The CDR3 is 14 amino acids. The CDR3 loop reads CSARRPSGTGELFF. The CDR3 DNA follows: TGCAGTGCTAGACGGCCTAGTGGCACCGGGGAGCTGTTTTTT.

This chain's CDR3 is CASSVSDSYYTGELFF. CDR3 sequence (DNA): TGTGCCAGCAGCGTTTCGGACAGCTATTACACCGGGGAGCTGTTTTTT. The gene calls are TRBV2 and TRBJ2-2, with D possibly TRBD1 on 6 matching bases. The CDR3 is 16 residues long. The germline V and J ends were trimmed by 6 bases and 3 bases, with 17 bases remaining between them. Germline values: CDR1 SNHLY, CDR2 FYNNEI. Combining the CDR3 with reference TRBV2 and TRBJ2-2 gives the whole variable domain EPEVTQTPSHQVTQMGQEVILRCVPISNHLYFYWYRQILGQKVEFLVSFYNNEISEKSEIFDDQFSVERPDGSNFTLKIRSTKLEDSAMYFCASSVSDSYYTGELFFGEGSRLTVL.

This clonotype was seen only a few times. The chain links TRBV5-1 to TRBJ2-7; D may be TRBD1 or TRBD2 (5 bases each). Per germline, CDR1 SGHRS and CDR2 YFSETQ. The V gene lost 3 bases and the J gene lost 9 bases, with 28 bases spanning the gap. The CDR3 length is 17 residues. The chain's CDR3 is CASSWGPERMILRGQYF. CDR3 in DNA: TGCGCCAGCAGCTGGGGCCCCGAGCGGATGATTCTCCGTGGGCAGTACTTC.

This sequence joins TRBV28 and TRBJ2-7; D possibly matches TRBD1 or TRBD2 (5 bases each). The CDR3 extends over 17 amino acids. V lost 2 bases and J 0 bases, leaving 17 bases between the germline ends. The germline V gene has CDR1 MDHEN and CDR2 SYDVKM. In nucleotides, the CDR3 is TGTGCCAGCAGTTTAAGACTCGAGGATGGGGGCTCCTACGAGCAGTACTTC. Protein sequence: CASSLRLEDGGSYEQYF.

The chain carries TRBV7-2 and TRBJ1-5, with TRBD1 matching 9 bases. V shed 5 bases and J 4 bases; nucleotides not matched to a gene: 6. Germline V gene sequence: CDR1 SGHTA, CDR2 FQGNSA. The CDR3 loop spans 15 amino acids. Written as DNA, the CDR3 is TGTGCCAGCAGCAGACGGACAGGGGAGAATCAGCCCCAGCATTTT. As protein: CASSRRTGENQPQHF. Together with reference TRBV7-2 and TRBJ1-5, the CDR3 gives the full variable domain: GAGVSQSPSNKVTEKGKDVELRCDPISGHTALYWYRQSLGQGLEFLIYFQGNSAPDKSGLPSDRFSAERTGGSVSTLTIQRTQQEDSAVYLCASSRRTGENQPQHFGDGTRLSIL.

The chain couples TRBV18 to TRBJ2-7, with TRBD1 matching 8 bases. The CDR3 totals 14 residues. V was clipped by 4 bases and J by 4 bases; unmatched bases: 6. Germline assignment: CDR1 KGHSH and CDR2 LQKENI. The CDR3 coding sequence is TGTGCCAGCTCACGTGGCGACAGGGGATACGAGCAGTACTTC. Amino acid sequence: CASSRGDRGYEQYF.

This clonotype was recorded a few times. CDR3 in amino acids: CASSLSPPKADTQYF. The CDR3 DNA reads TGCGCCAGCAGCTTGTCTCCCCCCAAGGCAGATACGCAGTATTTT. The chain has TRBV5-1 and TRBJ2-3; D not certain. CDR3 length equals 15 residues. Trimming stripped 1 base from V and 4 bases from J, with 13 bases between. CDR1 SGHRS and CDR2 YFSETQ come from the germline V gene.

The chain recombines TRBV12-3 or TRBV12-4 with TRBJ2-2, with D maybe TRBD2 (6 bases). The CDR3 extends over 14 amino acids. The V end lost 6 bases, the J end lost 2 bases, and 10 bases lay between the germline ends. As DNA, the CDR3 is TGTGCCAGCAGGCCGGGGGTAAACACCGGGGAGCTGTTTTTT. The encoded protein is CASRPGVNTGELFF.